A selection of T cell receptor beta chains follows, all from one sample in a study of blood T cells in healthy people across ages. MiXCR was run by TCRdb on the 5' RACE reads, yielding one entry per CDR3 protein. The table has hundreds of thousands of distinct CDR3 sequences, 40% to 50% seen once. The sample taken for sequencing was blood. The source of these receptors is an elderly man in good health. CDR3s include the opening cysteine and the closing phenylalanine or tryptophan. Fields, in order: clone size, V gene, D gene, CDR3 length, J gene, CDR3 protein, CDR3 DNA. The D gene is left open where the match is weak. Not every row has a clone size; where given, it reads once, few, many or a size class.

NA	TRBV28	TRBD2	19	TRBJ2-7	CASSLFVLAAGSQPYEQYF	TGTGCCAGCAGTTTATTTGTACTAGCGGCAGGGTCCCAACCCTACGAGCAGTACTTC
NA	TRBV2	TRBD1	15	TRBJ1-6	CASSENRGVGSPLHF	TGTGCCAGCAGTGAAAACAGGGGAGTCGGTTCACCCCTCCACTTT
NA	TRBV27	NA	19	TRBJ2-2	CASSLLTNMGGANTGELFF	TGTGCCAGCAGTTTATTAACGAATATGGGGGGCGCGAACACCGGGGAGCTGTTTTTT
NA	TRBV25-1	TRBD1	15	TRBJ1-1	CASSAHTGGGTEAFF	TGTGCCAGCAGTGCACACACAGGGGGCGGGACTGAAGCTTTCTTT
NA	TRBV20-1	TRBD1	11	TRBJ2-1	CSATGNYEQFF	TGCAGTGCGACAGGGAATTATGAGCAGTTCTTC
NA	TRBV24-1	TRBD1	15	TRBJ2-7	CATSDWAGGRYEQYF	TGTGCCACCAGTGATTGGGCAGGGGGCAGGTACGAGCAGTACTTC
NA	TRBV12-3/TRBV12-4	TRBD1	16	TRBJ2-2	CASSETGGRNTGELFF	TGTGCCAGCAGTGAGACAGGGGGCCGGAACACCGGGGAGCTGTTTTTT
few	TRBV20-1	TRBD2	16	TRBJ2-3	CSARGIGLASTDTQYF	TGCAGTGCTAGGGGGATAGGACTAGCGAGCACAGATACGCAGTATTTT
once	TRBV6-2/TRBV6-3	NA	15	TRBJ2-2	CASTLAGAETGELFF	TGTGCCAGCACCCTCGCGGGGGCCGAAACCGGGGAGCTGTTTTTT
few	TRBV27	NA	16	TRBJ2-3	CASSLAWEGGTDTQYF	TGTGCCAGCAGTTTAGCGTGGGAGGGGGGCACAGATACGCAGTATTTT
NA	TRBV4-3	NA	14	TRBJ1-2	CASSEGPTNYGYTF	TGCGCCAGCTCGGAGGGCCCTACTAACTATGGCTACACCTTC
NA	TRBV5-1	TRBD1	15	TRBJ2-3	CASSLDRGWTDTQYF	TGCGCCAGCAGCTTAGACAGGGGGTGGACAGATACGCAGTATTTT
NA	TRBV24-1	TRBD1	16	TRBJ2-3	CATSDQTGKGSDTQYF	TGTGCCACCAGTGATCAGACAGGGAAAGGTTCAGATACGCAGTATTTT
NA	TRBV20-1	TRBD1	13	TRBJ2-5	CSAIRRGRETQYF	TGCAGTGCGATTCGCAGGGGGCGGGAGACCCAGTACTTC
NA	TRBV30	TRBD2	15	TRBJ2-3	CAWTETSGRSDTQYF	TGTGCCTGGACAGAAACTAGCGGGAGATCAGATACGCAGTATTTT
NA	TRBV12-3/TRBV12-4	TRBD2	17	TRBJ2-2	CVSSRALAGVGTGELFF	TGTGTCAGCAGCCGCGCTTTAGCGGGAGTTGGTACCGGGGAGCTGTTTTTT